This TCR beta chain came from a study of blood T cells in healthy people across ages. Study-wide points: Roughly linear age-related decline in beta diversity appeared, significant by age around 42. Without sorted subsets, naive and antigen-experienced compartments could not be conclusively compared.

Germline V gives CDR1 SGHDN, CDR2 FVKESK. Trimming cost V 4 bases and J 1 base, with 10 bases left between them. CDR3 length: 14 amino acids. Using a J-beta primer mix together with a sample-barcoded 5' primer, a second PCR was run for about 6 to 12 cycles. Each cDNA was tagged by a template-switch adaptor containing 12 random nucleotides. TCRdb re-derived calls from the 5' RACE reads in MiXCR, one entry per CDR3 protein. Seen here are about 800,000 distinct CDR3 sequences, roughly 50% observed once, and the top ten hold 20% to 25%. With respect to this clonotype: Its antigen is currently unknown.

The receptor comes from a man aged 25-45 years in good health. The sequenced material came from blood. V usage is TRBV14 and J usage is TRBJ1-1; D is undetermined. DNA of the CDR3: TGTGCCAGCAGCCCCCCCGGCAGGAACACTGAAGCTTTCTTT. Translated, it gives CASSPPGRNTEAFF.